A single sample gave rise to the 29 T cell receptor beta chains below, sequenced in a study of T cells in Graves' hyperthyroidism and ophthalmopathy. TCR beta CDR3 regions were amplified from RNA. TCR CDR3 underwent first-round RT-PCR with the HTBI primer set. TCRdb reprocessed the multiplex PCR reads with MiXCR, giving one entry per CDR3 protein. The sample holds more than 500,000 distinct CDR3 sequences, 12% to 15% seen once. Sequencing input: blood. The receptors derive from a middle-aged woman with Graves' hyperthyroidism.

This clonotype was seen at least ten times. This chain links TRBV20-1 with TRBJ1-6; 8 bases fit TRBD1. CDR1 and CDR2 from the germline V gene are DFQATT and SNEGSKA (reference sequence). The CDR3 is 12 amino acids. Germline trimming cut 2 bases from V and 9 bases from J; bases unmatched to any gene: 0. The CDR3 sequence is CSARQGASPLHF. CDR3 DNA sequence: TGCAGTGCTAGACAGGGGGCTTCACCCCTCCACTTT.

This clonotype has a count of ten or more. The genes are TRBV7-9 and TRBJ2-3; 14 nucleotides agree with TRBD2. This CDR3 is 20 amino acids long. Germline lookup yields CDR1 SEHNR and CDR2 FQNEAQ (reference sequence). Germline trimming cut 2 bases from V and 0 bases from J; bases unmatched to any gene: 10. CDR3 sequence: CASSLRGTSGSLGSTDTQYF. The CDR3 nucleotides are TGTGCCAGCAGCTTACGGGGGACTAGCGGGAGTTTAGGGAGCACAGATACGCAGTATTTT.

This clonotype has only a few counts. This may stem from a read error, because a much larger clone lies one nucleotide away. V is TRBV28 and J is TRBJ1-6; maybe TRBD1 (5 bases). The CDR3 is 13 residues long. CDR1 is MDHEN, CDR2 SYDVKM, per germline. Trimming cost V 8 bases and J 13 bases, with 18 bases left between them. CDR3 protein: CASWGNAEAPLHF. The CDR3 nucleotides are TGTGCCAGCTGGGGGAACGCCGAGGCGCCCCTCCACTTT.

This clonotype was seen only a few times. The V call is TRBV4-1, the J call TRBJ1-2; D may be TRBD1 (6 bases). Per the germline V gene, CDR1 is MGHRA and CDR2 is YSYEKL. The CDR3 length is 15 residues. V was trimmed by 0 bases and J by 2 bases, leaving 10 bases between them. CDR3 sequence reads: CASSQERQGNYGYTF. The CDR3 DNA sequence: TGCGCCAGCAGCCAAGAACGGCAGGGGAACTATGGCTACACCTTC.

Ten or more counts support this clonotype. The chain employs TRBV11-1 and TRBJ2-2; 13 nucleotides line up with TRBD2. V was clipped by 1 base and J by 4 bases; unmatched bases: 3. The CDR3 runs 17 residues. The V gene's germline CDR1 is SGHAT and CDR2 FQDESV (reference sequence). CDR3 in DNA: TGTGCCAGCAGCTTAGTGACTAGCGGGAGGCCCACCGGGGAGCTGTTTTTT. Translated: CASSLVTSGRPTGELFF.

The chain links TRBV7-2 to TRBJ2-7, with D perhaps given as TRBD1 or TRBD2 (5 bases each). The CDR3 length is 14 residues. Germline V gene data show CDR1 as SGHTA and CDR2 as FQGNSA. The V end was cut by 4 bases, the J end by 3 bases, with 13 bases between. The CDR3: CASSSTGTFYEQYF. CDR3 nucleotide sequence: TGTGCCAGCAGCTCAACCGGGACCTTCTACGAGCAGTACTTC.

The chain uses TRBV19 and TRBJ1-3, with D uncertain. Germline V lookup: CDR1 LNHDA, CDR2 SQIVND (reference sequence). The ends were cut back, 6 bases at V and 0 bases at J, with 12 bases in the middle. This CDR3 is 15 amino acids long. The CDR3 sequence: CASSVGVFSGNTIYF. Here the CDR3 DNA reads TGTGCCAGTAGCGTGGGAGTATTCTCTGGAAACACCATATATTTT.

The chain employs TRBV28 and TRBJ2-3; no firm D call. The CDR3 contains 13 residues. V lost 7 bases, J lost 0 bases, and 8 bases lay in between. Per the germline V gene, CDR1 is MDHEN and CDR2 is SYDVKM. The DNA of the CDR3 is TGTGCCAGCAAGGGCACTAGCACAGATACGCAGTATTTT. It specifies CASKGTSTDTQYF.

This clonotype was picked up many times. The chain carries TRBV7-8 and TRBJ2-3, with a weak D call TRBD2 (6 bases). The CDR3 is 16 amino acids. Germline CDR1 reads SGHVS; CDR2 reads FQNEAQ. Deletions cut 1 base from V and 11 bases from J, with 22 bases between. CDR3 sequence: CASSLVGASVPGLQYF. The CDR3, as DNA: TGTGCCAGCAGCTTAGTCGGGGCTAGCGTCCCAGGTCTGCAGTATTTT.

This clonotype was counted ten times or more. In DNA, the CDR3 is TGTGCCAGCAGTCAAGGACTAGCGGGAGACAATGAGCAGTTCTTC. Its translation is CASSQGLAGDNEQFF. The V gene is TRBV12-3 or TRBV12-4, the J gene TRBJ2-1, with TRBD2 matching over 13 bases. CDR3 length equals 15 residues. V was clipped by 5 bases and J by 5 bases; unmatched bases: 3.

The chain uses TRBV9 and TRBJ1-3; 7 bases agree with TRBD1. Per germline, CDR1 SGDLS and CDR2 YYNGEE. The junction had 9 bases not matched to a gene; V was cut back by 4 bases and J by 2 bases. The CDR3 has 16 residues. CDR3: CASSSNAGTAGNTIYF. CDR3 DNA sequence: TGTGCCAGCAGCTCCAACGCCGGGACAGCTGGAAACACCATATATTTT.

The chain has TRBV27 and TRBJ1-5; D unresolved. The CDR3 runs 12 residues. The germline CDR1 and CDR2 sequences are MNHEY and SMNVEV (reference sequence). The CDR3 loop reads CTNSTLNQPQHF. CDR3 bases: TGTACCAACAGTACCTTAAACCAGCCCCAGCATTTT.

This clonotype was picked up a small number of times. The chain combines TRBV25-1 with TRBJ1-1; D not certain. CDR1 is MGHDK, CDR2 SYGVNS, per germline. The CDR3 runs to 12 residues. The V end lost 0 bases, the J end lost 4 bases, and 3 bases lay between the germline ends. DNA of the CDR3: TGTGCCAGCAGTGAATATGCCACTGAAGCTTTCTTT. It yields the protein CASSEYATEAFF.

In this sample, this clonotype turned up many times. The chain links TRBV2 to TRBJ2-3; possibly TRBD1 for D (5 bases). V was trimmed by 4 bases and J by 0 bases, leaving 11 bases between them. Per the germline V gene, CDR1 is SNHLY and CDR2 is FYNNEI. The CDR3 loop spans 15 amino acids. The CDR3 loop reads CASSGQTLSTDTQYF. Written as DNA, the CDR3 is TGTGCCAGCAGTGGACAGACCCTTAGCACAGATACGCAGTATTTT.

This clonotype was seen a few times. V gene TRBV5-5 combines with J gene TRBJ2-1, with 7 positions matching TRBD2. CDR1 SGHKS and CDR2 YYEKEE come from the germline V gene (reference sequence). Trimming at V came to 0 bases and at J to 7 bases, leaving 7 bases not matched to a gene. The CDR3 has 15 amino acids. CDR3 residues: CASSLVAGVFNEQFF. DNA for the CDR3: TGTGCCAGCAGCTTGGTTGCGGGAGTTTTTAATGAGCAGTTCTTC. Based on the CDR3 plus reference TRBV5-5 and TRBJ2-1, the full variable domain is DAGVTQSPTHLIKTRGQQVTLRCSPISGHKSVSWYQQVLGQGPQFIFQYYEKEERGRGNFPDRFSARQFPNYSSELNVNALLLGDSALYLCASSLVAGVFNEQFFGPGTRLTVL.

There are many counts of this clonotype. The V gene is TRBV27, the J gene TRBJ2-7; tentatively, D is TRBD1 (5 bases). Germline CDR1 and CDR2: MNHEY and SMNVEV (reference sequence). The CDR3 is 12 amino acids. The ends were cut back, 8 bases at V and 3 bases at J, with 11 bases in the middle. The CDR3 here is CASGRQYYEQYF. The CDR3 DNA is TGTGCCAGCGGTCGACAGTACTACGAGCAGTACTTC.

This clonotype was seen repeatedly, ten times or more. V and J are TRBV6-7 and TRBJ2-7, with TRBD2 matching over 7 bases. TRBV6-7 is labeled an ORF, and its function is uncertain. The CDR3 is made up of 14 amino acids. J gave up 0 bases and V 6 bases, and 5 bases lay outside the gene matches. CDR3 in DNA: TGTGCCAGCAGGGGGGGGGACCACTCCTACGAGCAGTACTTC. Its protein is CASRGGDHSYEQYF.

The rearrangement joins TRBV2 to TRBJ2-1, with 10 nucleotides matching TRBD1. The CDR3 extends over 15 amino acids. Germline V gene data show CDR1 as SNHLY and CDR2 as FYNNEI. The junction had 7 bases not matched to a gene; V was cut back by 6 bases and J by 5 bases. The CDR3 bases are TGTGCCAGCAGCTCCGGGACAGGGGTGCACAATGAGCAGTTCTTC. Its translation: CASSSGTGVHNEQFF.

Notes on this clonotype: The missing conserved phenylalanine or tryptophan at the end of this CDR3 makes a read error likely. The rearrangement links TRBV6-1 to TRBJ2-7; tentatively, D is TRBD2 (5 bases). CDR3 length equals 16 residues. Trimming took 8 bases from V and 3 from J, leaving 23 bases between them. Per the germline V gene, CDR1 is MNHNS and CDR2 is SASEGT. The CDR3 spells CASFGSNRDSNYEQYS. CDR3 DNA: TGTGCCAGCTTCGGTTCCAACCGGGATTCTAACTACGAGCAGTACTCC.

J is TRBJ2-7 and V is TRBV20-1; 7 bases map to TRBD1. Trimming cost V 5 bases and J 4 bases; bases outside gene matches: 11. CDR3 length: 14 amino acids. Per germline, CDR1 DFQATT and CDR2 SNEGSKA (reference sequence). This chain's CDR3 is CSAPRGKIGYEQYF. CDR3 DNA: TGCAGTGCTCCCAGGGGGAAGATAGGATACGAGCAGTACTTC.

This sequence joins TRBV20-1 and TRBJ1-2, with D perhaps TRBD1 (6 bases). CDR1 is DFQATT and CDR2 is SNEGSKA in the germline V gene (reference sequence). The CDR3 is made up of 12 amino acids. Trimming took 4 bases from V and 8 from J, leaving 14 bases between them. This chain's CDR3 is CSAKRGAQGYTF. As DNA, the CDR3 is TGCAGTGCTAAAAGGGGGGCGCAAGGCTACACCTTC.

V gene TRBV9 combines with J gene TRBJ2-1, with 9 bases lining up with TRBD1. With V trimmed by 4 bases and J by 4 bases, 6 bases remained unmatched. From germline, CDR1 is SGDLS and CDR2 YYNGEE. This CDR3 has 15 residues. DNA for the CDR3: TGTGCCAGCAGCCGCGGACAGGGGATTTACAATGAGCAGTTCTTC. Translating gives CASSRGQGIYNEQFF.

The chain uses TRBV20-1 and TRBJ2-5; tentatively, D is TRBD2 (5 bases). The V gene lost 0 bases and the J gene lost 1 base, with 15 bases spanning the gap. Germline CDR1 and CDR2: DFQATT and SNEGSKA (reference sequence). The CDR3 is 16 amino acids. This chain's CDR3 is CSARDYGETLQETQYF. The CDR3 DNA is TGCAGTGCTAGAGATTACGGGGAGACCCTCCAAGAGACCCAGTACTTC.

Note on this clonotype: This may come from a read error, since a much larger clone is one base off. The V call is TRBV5-1, the J call TRBJ2-3, with 10 positions matching TRBD2. There are 15 residues in the CDR3. Germline V gene lookup returns CDR1 SGHRS and CDR2 YFSETQ. Here the CDR3 DNA reads TGCGCCAGCCGCCAAGGACTAGCGGAGACAGATATGCAGTATTTT. Protein product: CASRQGLAETDMQYF.

This clonotype was observed at least ten times. CDR3 nucleotides: TGTGCCAGCAGTCTAGCGGGAGGGGCGGAGACCCAGTACTTC. It is translated as CASSLAGGAETQYF. The chain carries TRBV28 and TRBJ2-5; TRBD2 agrees at 12 bases. Germline CDR1 and CDR2: MDHEN and SYDVKM. CDR3 length equals 14 residues. Trimming cost V 5 bases and J 5 bases; bases outside gene matches: 3.

The V call is TRBV5-1, the J call TRBJ2-3; perhaps TRBD2 as D (7 bases). Germline CDR1 is SGHRS and CDR2 is YFSETQ. CDR3 length equals 16 residues. V was cut by 1 base and J by 0 bases, with 12 bases left in between. This chain's CDR3 is CASSLTGGLSTDTQYF. DNA for the CDR3: TGCGCCAGCAGCTTGACGGGGGGCCTAAGCACAGATACGCAGTATTTT. Together with reference TRBV5-1 and TRBJ2-3, the CDR3 gives the full variable domain: KAGVTQTPRYLIKTRGQQVTLSCSPISGHRSVSWYQQTPGQGLQFLFEYFSETQRNKGNFPGRFSGRQFSNSRSEMNVSTLELGDSALYLCASSLTGGLSTDTQYFGPGTRLTVL.

This clonotype was seen repeatedly, ten times or more. The V call is TRBV7-9, the J call TRBJ2-7, with 9 bases that match TRBD1. Losses at the gene ends were 2 bases for V and 5 bases for J; bases not matched to a gene: 7. The CDR3 runs to 15 residues. CDR1 and CDR2 from the germline V gene are SEHNR and FQNEAQ (reference sequence). The CDR3 DNA sequence: TGTGCCAGCAGCTTATCTGCCGGGACAGGGAACGAGCAGTACTTC. It codes for CASSLSAGTGNEQYF.

This clonotype was seen a handful of times. The chain combines TRBV6-4 with TRBJ1-4, with 8 bases lining up with TRBD1. Germline CDR1 reads MRHNA; CDR2 reads SNTAGT. This CDR3 has 15 amino acids. Germline trimming cut 6 bases from V and 2 bases from J; bases unmatched to any gene: 5. CDR3 sequence reads: CASSSRGHTNEKLFF. Here the CDR3 DNA reads TGTGCCAGCAGCTCCAGGGGGCACACTAATGAAAAACTGTTTTTT.

This rearrangement joins TRBV7-9 to TRBJ2-1; D perhaps matches TRBD1 (6 bases). The germline V and J ends were trimmed by 5 bases and 4 bases, with 9 bases remaining between them. Germline V gene lookup returns CDR1 SEHNR and CDR2 FQNEAQ (reference sequence). The CDR3 has 13 residues. CDR3 in amino acids: CASSRGQYNEQFF. The CDR3 DNA sequence: TGTGCCAGCAGCCGAGGACAGTACAATGAGCAGTTCTTC.